The 13 T cell receptor beta chains below come from one sample, sequenced in a study of blood T cell repertoires in COVID-19. Profiled with immunoSEQ multiplex PCR; TCRdb holds only in-frame clones, not every one. This table has approximately 250,000 clones, around four fifths appearing once. The sequencing input was peripheral blood. The receptor source for this set is a woman aged 60 to 75 with active or convalescent COVID-19.

This clone was found many times. This chain joins TRBV11-2 and TRBJ2-1; 7 bases agree with TRBD2. Germline CDR1 SGHAT, CDR2 FQNNGV. After removal of 4 bases from V and 8 bases from J, the junction contained 5 bases not matched to a gene. This CDR3 is built from 13 residues. CDR3 coding DNA: TGTGCCAGCAGCTCAGCAGGGAGGGATGAGCAGTTCTTC. Translating it yields CASSSAGRDEQFF. The whole variable domain, filled in from reference TRBV11-2 and TRBJ2-1, reads EAGVAQSPRYKIIEKRQSVAFWCNPISGHATLYWYQQILGQGPKLLIQFQNNGVVDDSQLPKDRFSAERLKGVDSTLKIQPAKLEDSAVYLCASSSAGRDEQFFGPGTRLTVL.

The V gene is TRBV5-1, the J gene TRBJ2-1; 12 nucleotides agree with TRBD2. Germline lookup yields CDR1 SGHRS and CDR2 YFSETQ. This CDR3 contains 18 residues. V lost 0 bases, J lost 8 bases, and 12 bases stayed unmatched. For the CDR3, the DNA is TGCGCCAGCAGCTTGGGACTAGCGGGAGAGTTCCCCCCCGATGAGCAGTTCTTC. It is translated as CASSLGLAGEFPPDEQFF. Full variable domain (missing parts from reference TRBV5-1 and TRBJ2-1): KAGVTQTPRYLIKTRGQQVTLSCSPISGHRSVSWYQQTPGQGLQFLFEYFSETQRNKGNFPGRFSGRQFSNSRSEMNVSTLELGDSALYLCASSLGLAGEFPPDEQFFGPGTRLTVL.

The chain recombines TRBV2 with TRBJ2-1; TRBD2 might be the D (5 bases). The ends were cut back, 3 bases at V and 0 bases at J, with 9 bases in the middle. This CDR3 has 15 amino acids. Germline loops: CDR1 SNHLY, CDR2 FYNNEI. CDR3 loop: CASSEEVTSYNEQFF. The CDR3 DNA reads TGTGCCAGCAGTGAGGAGGTTACCTCCTACAATGAGCAGTTCTTC.

The chain combines TRBV4-1 with TRBJ1-4, with D maybe TRBD1 (5 bases). This CDR3 spans 15 amino acids. Germline V gives CDR1 MGHRA, CDR2 YSYEKL. V lost 0 bases, J lost 8 bases, and 13 bases lay in between. For the CDR3, the DNA is TGCGCCAGCAGCCAAGAGAAAGGGGTCGACGAAAAACTGTTTTTT. Protein sequence: CASSQEKGVDEKLFF.

The chain couples TRBV11-3 to TRBJ2-3; weak D call: TRBD1 (6 bases). Trimming stripped 5 bases from V and 2 bases from J, with 8 bases between. Looked up from germline, CDR1 is SGHNT and CDR2 is YENEEA. This CDR3 is 13 amino acids long. As DNA, the CDR3 is TGTGCCAGCAGCAGGGACACCACAGATACGCAGTATTTT. Amino acids: CASSRDTTDTQYF.

The chain has TRBV7-9 and TRBJ2-7, with a possible D match to TRBD1 (5 bases). Germline V gene lookup returns CDR1 SEHNR and CDR2 FQNEAQ (reference sequence). The V end was cut by 1 base, the J end by 3 bases, with 7 bases between. The CDR3 runs 13 residues. The CDR3 nucleotides read TGTGCCAGCAGCTTAGACAGGTACTACGAGCAGTACGTC. Translating it yields CASSLDRYYEQYV.

This clone appeared a single time. CDR3 DNA: TGTGCCAGTAGTAAAGCACTAGCGGGATGGGAGACCCAGTACTTC. As protein: CASSKALAGWETQYF. The chain recombines TRBV19 with TRBJ2-5, with 10 bases that match TRBD2. CDR3 length: 15 residues. Germline trimming cut 4 bases from V and 5 bases from J; bases unmatched to any gene: 7. Germline V gene lookup returns CDR1 LNHDA and CDR2 SQIVND (reference sequence). Together with reference TRBV19 and TRBJ2-5, the CDR3 gives the full variable domain: DGGITQSPKYLFRKEGQNVTLSCEQNLNHDAMYWYRQDPGQGLRLIYYSQIVNDFQKGDIAEGYSVSREKKESFPLTVTSAQKNPTAFYLCASSKALAGWETQYFGPGTRLLVL.

This chain links TRBV14 with TRBJ2-5, with 12 bases lining up with TRBD2. This CDR3 has 16 residues. The V gene's germline CDR1 is SGHDN and CDR2 FVKESK. J gave up 5 bases and V 4 bases, and 8 bases lay outside the gene matches. The CDR3: CASSPPLAGGTETQYF. The CDR3, as DNA: TGTGCCAGCAGCCCACCCCTAGCGGGGGGGACGGAGACCCAGTACTTC.

This clone is a singleton in its sample. The V and J genes are TRBV9 and TRBJ1-3; weak D call: TRBD1 (5 bases). The ends were cut back, 8 bases at V and 3 bases at J, with 15 bases in the middle. CDR1 is SGDLS, CDR2 YYNGEE, per germline. The CDR3 is 14 residues long. CDR3 nucleotides: TGTGCCAGGGGGCTGGTTTCTGATGGAAACACCATATATTTT. Protein: CARGLVSDGNTIYF.

This clone was counted a few times. This CDR3 reads CASSALSWDRRKNTEAFF. The CDR3, as DNA: TGTGCCAGCAGCGCGCTCTCCTGGGACAGGAGGAAGAACACTGAAGCTTTCTTT. The V gene is TRBV7-8, the J gene TRBJ1-1, with 8 positions matching TRBD1. The CDR3 length is 18 residues. Germline trimming cut 5 bases from V and 1 base from J; bases unmatched to any gene: 15. From germline, CDR1 is SGHVS and CDR2 FQNEAQ. The whole variable domain, filled in from reference TRBV7-8 and TRBJ1-1, reads GAGVSQSPRYKVAKRGQDVALRCDPISGHVSLFWYQQALGQGPEFLTYFQNEAQLDKSGLPSDRFFAERPEGSVSTLKIQRTQQEDSAVYLCASSALSWDRRKNTEAFFGQGTRLTVV.

The CDR3 region has the DNA TGTGCCAGTAGCGAGATAGGGGGCCTGGCCGGGGAGCTGTTTTTT. The encoded protein is CASSEIGGLAGELFF. This chain connects TRBV19 to TRBJ2-2; TRBD1 matches 7 bases. The CDR3 runs 15 residues. J lost 6 bases, V lost 6 bases, and 10 bases had no gene match. Germline CDR1 LNHDA, CDR2 SQIVND (reference sequence).

The chain is built from TRBV30 and TRBJ1-3; D gene uncertain. The CDR3 covers 14 residues. The germline V gene encodes CDR1 GTSNPN and CDR2 SVGIG (reference sequence). The germline V and J ends were trimmed by 1 base and 2 bases, with 9 bases remaining between them. CDR3 bases: TGTGCCTGGAGTGCACGAGGTCCTGGAAACACCATATATTTT. It translates to CAWSARGPGNTIYF. Drawing the rest from reference TRBV30 and TRBJ1-3, the complete variable domain is SQTIHQWPATLVQPVGSPLSLECTVEGTSNPNLYWYRQAAGRGLQLLFYSVGIGQISSEVPQNLSASRPQDRQFILSSKKLLLSDSGFYLCAWSARGPGNTIYFGEGSWLTVV.

V and J are TRBV19 and TRBJ1-5, with a tentative D call TRBD1 (6 bases). The V end lost 8 bases, the J end lost 6 bases, and 20 bases lay between the germline ends. CDR3 length: 15 residues. CDR1 is LNHDA, CDR2 SQIVND, per germline (reference sequence). The CDR3 loop reads CASRRGGQAGQPQHF. In nucleotides, the CDR3 is TGTGCCAGTCGGCGGGGGGGGCAGGCGGGTCAGCCCCAGCATTTT.